The text below deals with one T cell receptor beta chain. Antigen unknown. The data belong to a study of cytomegalovirus exposure and HLA in healthy donors. In the PCR, 60 Vbeta and 13 Jbeta primers were used. The table came from immunoSEQ multiplex PCR; TCRdb's copy has only in-frame clones and leaves some out. The sample contains 210,000 or so clones, around 79% of which appear only once. Broader study findings: Fewer N-insertions (relative to the approximately 670-donor mean) were reportedly seen in an Asian-associated ancestry cluster in a later analysis. Beyond CMV serostatus, there was no information to go on about immune exposure. Based on reports, TCR beta sequences accurately predicted HLA-A and HLA-B alleles for most subjects.

The CDR3 loop spans 12 amino acids. V was clipped by 3 bases and J by 6 bases, with 9 bases between them. Germline CDR1 and CDR2: KGHSH and LQKENI. The sample consisted of PBMCs. This rearrangement joins TRBV18 to TRBJ2-7; D is perhaps TRBD1 (6 bases). This TCR was sampled from a girl aged 2 to 9 in good health and CMV-seronegative. The CDR3 here is CASSPNRAEQYF. The CDR3 nucleotides read TGTGCCAGCTCACCGAACAGGGCCGAGCAGTACTTC. Complete variable domain (other parts from reference TRBV18 and TRBJ2-7): NAGVMQNPRHLVRRRGQEARLRCSPMKGHSHVYWYRQLPEEGLKFMVYLQKENIIDESGMPKERFSAEFPKEGPSILRIQQVVRGDSAAYFCASSPNRAEQYFGPGTRLTVT.